This is a list of T cell receptor beta chains from one sample in a study of T cell responses to AZD1222 COVID-19 vaccine. Some clones are missing from TCRdb's copy, which holds only in-frame ones; the method was immunoSEQ multiplex PCR. This table has about 150,000 clones, approximately 94% appearing once. The sequencing used peripheral blood, collected on day 0 of AZD1222 vaccination. The source is an adult in good health. Each CDR3 is given with its conserved first and last residue. D genes are given only for firm matches. For some rows the clone size is stated as once, few or many, or as a class when expanded; others skip it.

V	J	size	D	CDR3	DNA
TRBV19	TRBJ2-1	.	.	CASSIGAGRHDNEQFF	TGTGCCAGTAGTATAGGAGCAGGCCGCCATGACAATGAGCAGTTCTTC
TRBV15	TRBJ1-2	.	TRBD1	CATSRFQGANYGYTF	TGTGCCACCAGCAGATTTCAGGGGGCTAACTATGGCTACACCTTC
TRBV10-3	TRBJ2-1	.	.	CAISDAGGEQFF	TGTGCCATCAGTGACGCCGGTGGGGAGCAGTTCTTC
TRBV6-5	TRBJ2-7	.	.	CASSSDRSSYEQYF	TGTGCCAGCAGTAGCGACAGGAGCTCCTACGAGCAGTACTTC
TRBV19	TRBJ1-2	.	.	CASSTPGYGYTF	TGTGCCAGTAGTACCCCGGGGTATGGCTACACCTTC
TRBV4-1	TRBJ2-1	.	.	CASSQDNLPNEQFF	TGCGCCAGCAGCCAAGATAACCTACCCAATGAGCAGTTCTTC
TRBV4-1	TRBJ1-4	.	.	CASSQGPTATNEKLFF	TGCGCCAGCAGCCAGGGTCCGACAGCAACTAATGAAAAACTGTTTTTT
TRBV6-5	TRBJ2-7	.	TRBD2	CASSYSPSGGNHEQYF	TGTGCCAGCAGTTACTCGCCGAGCGGGGGGAATCACGAGCAGTACTTC
TRBV2	TRBJ1-1	.	TRBD1	CASLGQHTEAFF	TGTGCCAGCCTGGGACAGCACACTGAAGCTTTCTTT
TRBV7-9	TRBJ1-5	once	.	CASSLSNQPQHF	TGTGCCAGCAGCCTTAGCAATCAGCCCCAGCATTTT
TRBV7-9	TRBJ2-1	once	TRBD2	CASRASGSYNEQFF	TGTGCCAGCAGAGCTAGCGGGAGCTACAATGAGCAGTTCTTC
TRBV7-8	TRBJ1-6	.	.	CASSLARPPDSPLHF	TGTGCCAGCAGCTTAGCGCGGCCGCCGGATTCACCCCTCCACTTT
TRBV6-5	TRBJ2-7	.	TRBD2	CASRWLAGPSYEQYF	TGTGCCAGCCGATGGTTAGCGGGACCTTCCTACGAGCAGTACTTC
TRBV11-2	TRBJ2-5	.	.	CASSLILQGGAETQYF	TGTGCCAGCAGCTTAATCCTACAGGGAGGGGCAGAGACCCAGTACTTC
TRBV10-1	TRBJ1-1	.	.	CATSSQGSTEAFF	TGCGCCACCTCATCTCAGGGGTCCACTGAAGCTTTCTTT
TRBV11-2	TRBJ2-2	few	TRBD1	CASSRQGGNTGELFF	TGTGCCAGCAGCAGACAGGGCGGGAACACCGGGGAGCTGTTTTTT
TRBV7-2	TRBJ2-7	.	.	CASSLAEGIEGEQYF	TGTGCCAGCAGCTTAGCGGAGGGGATAGAGGGCGAGCAGTACTTC
TRBV5-1	TRBJ2-7	.	TRBD1	CASSLAGQGAGEQYF	TGCGCCAGCAGCTTGGCGGGACAGGGGGCGGGAGAGCAGTACTTC
TRBV3-1/TRBV3-2	TRBJ1-1	.	.	CASSQADINTEAFF	TGTGCCAGCAGCCAAGCCGACATCAACACTGAAGCTTTCTTT
TRBV11-2	TRBJ2-2	.	TRBD2	CASSLLAGPSNTGELFF	TGTGCCAGCAGCCTTCTAGCGGGGCCCTCGAACACCGGGGAGCTGTTTTTT
TRBV9	TRBJ1-4	.	.	CASSVVGESEKLFF	TGTGCCAGCAGCGTAGTAGGGGAGAGCGAAAAACTGTTTTTT
TRBV11-2	TRBJ1-1	.	TRBD1	CASRQHTGAGGAFF	TGTGCCAGCAGGCAACATACAGGGGCCGGGGGAGCTTTCTTT
TRBV7-9	TRBJ1-3	.	TRBD1	CASSPRDSSSGNTIYF	TGTGCCAGCAGCCCCCGGGACAGTTCCTCTGGAAACACCATATATTTT
TRBV5-1	TRBJ1-4	.	.	CASSPRQLSYEKLFF	TGCGCCAGCAGCCCTCGACAGCTGAGTTACGAAAAACTGTTTTTT
TRBV4-1	TRBJ2-2	.	.	CASSQYSRGTGELFF	TGCGCCAGCAGCCAATACTCCCGGGGCACCGGGGAGCTGTTTTTT
TRBV6-6	TRBJ1-4	few	.	CASRTGGGEKLFF	TGTGCCAGCAGGACAGGCGGGGGTGAAAAACTGTTTTTT
TRBV11-2	TRBJ1-6	.	TRBD1	CASSLDGTGYNSPLHF	TGTGCCAGCAGCTTAGATGGGACAGGGTACAATTCACCCCTCCACTTT
TRBV19	TRBJ2-7	.	.	CASSIFRDSNEQYF	TGTGCCAGTAGTATTTTCAGGGATTCGAACGAGCAGTACTTC
TRBV5-4	TRBJ1-1	.	.	CAITDLNTEAFF	TGTGCCATCACCGACCTCAACACTGAAGCTTTCTTT
TRBV7-3	TRBJ1-2	.	TRBD1	CASSSDTGVGGYTF	TGTGCCAGCAGCTCCGATACAGGGGTGGGTGGCTACACCTTC
TRBV19	TRBJ1-2	.	TRBD1	CASSPGTGPYGYTF	TGTGCCAGTAGTCCTGGGACAGGACCCTATGGCTACACCTTC
TRBV6-5	TRBJ2-3	.	TRBD2	CASSSPGGADTQYF	TGTGCCAGCAGCAGCCCGGGGGGTGCGGATACGCAGTATTTT
TRBV6-6	TRBJ2-5	.	.	CASSYNSVHQETQYF	TGTGCCAGCAGTTACAATTCAGTACACCAAGAGACCCAGTACTTC
TRBV15	TRBJ1-5	.	.	CATSTPLGGNQPQHF	TGTGCCACCAGCACCCCCCTGGGGGGCAATCAGCCCCAGCATTTT
TRBV7-8	TRBJ1-2	.	.	CASSLVGFGYTF	TGTGCCAGCAGCTTAGTTGGGTTTGGCTACACCTTC
TRBV5-1	TRBJ2-5	few	TRBD2	CASSSRTSGQYQETQYF	TGCGCCAGCAGCTCTCGGACTAGCGGTCAGTACCAAGAGACCCAGTACTTC
TRBV7-3	TRBJ2-5	.	TRBD2	CASSQGLAGMETQYF	TGTGCCAGCAGCCAAGGACTAGCGGGAATGGAGACCCAGTACTTC
TRBV2	TRBJ2-1	.	.	CASKDTSVHEQFF	TGTGCCAGCAAAGACACTTCAGTTCATGAGCAGTTCTTC
TRBV15	TRBJ1-1	.	.	CATSRDRGDTEAFF	TGTGCCACCAGCAGAGACAGGGGAGACACTGAAGCTTTCTTT
TRBV15	TRBJ2-3	.	.	CATSRDRATQYF	TGTGCCACCAGCAGAGATCGGGCCACGCAGTATTTT
TRBV4-1	TRBJ1-3	.	.	CASSQEISGNTIYF	TGCGCCAGCAGCCAGGAAATCAGTGGAAACACCATATATTTT
TRBV12-3/TRBV12-4	TRBJ1-3	.	.	CASSQGNTIYF	TGTGCCAGCAGTCAAGGAAACACCATATATTTT
TRBV28	TRBJ2-2	few	.	CASSLPGANTGELFF	TGTGCCAGCAGTTTACCGGGTGCGAACACCGGGGAGCTGTTTTTT
TRBV9	TRBJ1-4	few	.	CASSADRGPTTNEKLFF	TGTGCCAGCAGCGCTGATCGGGGGCCAACAACTAATGAAAAACTGTTTTTT
TRBV7-9	TRBJ1-1	.	.	CASSLSRVMNTEAFF	TGTGCCAGCAGCCTCAGTCGTGTGATGAACACTGAAGCTTTCTTT
TRBV7-7	TRBJ2-2	.	.	CASSLSSGASGELFF	TGTGCTAGCAGCTTATCCTCCGGAGCGTCCGGGGAGCTGTTTTTT
TRBV5-1	TRBJ2-7	.	TRBD1	CASSWDRAGQSEQYF	TGCGCCAGCAGCTGGGACAGGGCTGGGCAAAGCGAGCAGTACTTC
TRBV5-1	TRBJ2-7	few	.	CASSHPGGYEQYF	TGCGCCAGCAGCCATCCGGGCGGCTACGAGCAGTACTTC
TRBV5-1	TRBJ2-7	.	.	CASSRGRTTYEQYF	TGCGCCAGCAGCCGCGGGCGGACGACCTACGAGCAGTACTTC
TRBV6-2/TRBV6-3	TRBJ1-1	once	.	CASSRMGEGNTEAFF	TGTGCCAGCAGCCGAATGGGTGAAGGTAACACTGAAGCTTTCTTT
TRBV19	TRBJ1-2	.	.	CASSEGHLAGGYTF	TGTGCCAGTAGTGAAGGCCACCTGGCGGGAGGCTACACCTTC
TRBV6-5	TRBJ1-5	.	TRBD1	CASRRDRTSNQPQHF	TGTGCCAGCAGACGGGACAGGACATCCAATCAGCCCCAGCATTTT